This T cell receptor (beta chain) was documented in a study of T cell changes during pregnancy in multiple sclerosis. The table lists this clone with a few counts. The assay was immunoSEQ multiplex PCR, and TCRdb's table has in-frame clones only and misses some. This sample carries under 45,000 clones, less than 90% of them seen once, and the ten largest clones take 0.9% to 1.5%. The CDR3 contains 15 residues. V shed 4 bases, J shed 4 bases, and the junction held 6 bases outside the gene matches. Germline V gene sequence: CDR1 SGHTA, CDR2 FQGNSA. The sequence was collected from a female donor with multiple sclerosis, enrolled in a pregnancy study. The chain employs TRBV7-2 and TRBJ2-1, with TRBD1 identical over 8 bases. The material sequenced was CD4+ T cells from peripheral blood mononuclear cells, taken in the second trimester of pregnancy. CDR3 in amino acids: CASSSHGQGYNEQFF. For the CDR3, the DNA is TGTGCCAGCAGCTCCCATGGACAGGGATACAATGAGCAGTTCTTC.